In this sample, the clone carrying this TCR beta chain turned up once. These data are taken from a study of cytomegalovirus exposure and HLA in healthy donors. CDR1 is KGHSH and CDR2 is LQKENI in the germline V gene. This CDR3 is built from 14 residues. Trimming cost V 0 bases and J 2 bases, with 8 bases left between them. Donors likely had unrecorded immune exposures despite being nominally healthy when sampled. PCR primers comprised 60 Vbeta and 13 Jbeta primers. Method: immunoSEQ multiplex PCR; TCRdb's copy keeps in-frame clones and lacks some. The data contain around 88,000 clones, around four fifths of them singletons.

The TCR was taken from a middle-aged woman in good health and CMV-seropositive. The rearrangement links TRBV18 to TRBJ2-7; weak D call: TRBD1 (5 bases). Sequencing input: PBMCs. The CDR3 loop reads CASSPPGEPYEQYF. DNA for the CDR3: TGTGCCAGCTCACCACCAGGGGAACCCTACGAGCAGTACTTC. The full variable domain, its missing parts supplied by reference TRBV18 and TRBJ2-7, is NAGVMQNPRHLVRRRGQEARLRCSPMKGHSHVYWYRQLPEEGLKFMVYLQKENIIDESGMPKERFSAEFPKEGPSILRIQQVVRGDSAAYFCASSPPGEPYEQYFGPGTRLTVT.